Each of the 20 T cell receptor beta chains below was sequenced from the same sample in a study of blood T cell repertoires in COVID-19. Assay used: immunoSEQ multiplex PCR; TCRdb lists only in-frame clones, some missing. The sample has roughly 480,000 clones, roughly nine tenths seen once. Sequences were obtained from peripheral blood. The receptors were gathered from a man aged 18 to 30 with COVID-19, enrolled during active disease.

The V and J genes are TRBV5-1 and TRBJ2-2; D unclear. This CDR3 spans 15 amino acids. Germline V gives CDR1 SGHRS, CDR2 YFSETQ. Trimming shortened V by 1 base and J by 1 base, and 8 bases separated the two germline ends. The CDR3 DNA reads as TGCGCCAGCAGCTTGCGTACATTGAACACCGGGGAGCTGTTTTTT. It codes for CASSLRTLNTGELFF. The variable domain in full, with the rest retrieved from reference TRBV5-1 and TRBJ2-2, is KAGVTQTPRYLIKTRGQQVTLSCSPISGHRSVSWYQQTPGQGLQFLFEYFSETQRNKGNFPGRFSGRQFSNSRSEMNVSTLELGDSALYLCASSLRTLNTGELFFGEGSRLTVL.

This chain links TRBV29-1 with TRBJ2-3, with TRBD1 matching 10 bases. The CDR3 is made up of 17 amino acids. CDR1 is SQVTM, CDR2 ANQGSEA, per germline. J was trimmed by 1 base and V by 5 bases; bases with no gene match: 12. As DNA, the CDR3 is TGCAGCGTTCGTGCCCTAACCGGGACAGGGGGCACAGATACGCAGTATTTT. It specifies CSVRALTGTGGTDTQYF.

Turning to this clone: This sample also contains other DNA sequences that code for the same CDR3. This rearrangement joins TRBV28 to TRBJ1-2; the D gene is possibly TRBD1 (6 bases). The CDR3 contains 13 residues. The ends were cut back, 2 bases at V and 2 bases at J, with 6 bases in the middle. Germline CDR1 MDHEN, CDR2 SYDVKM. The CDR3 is CASSLGQNYGYTF. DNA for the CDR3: TGTGCCAGCAGTTTAGGACAGAACTATGGCTACACCTTC.

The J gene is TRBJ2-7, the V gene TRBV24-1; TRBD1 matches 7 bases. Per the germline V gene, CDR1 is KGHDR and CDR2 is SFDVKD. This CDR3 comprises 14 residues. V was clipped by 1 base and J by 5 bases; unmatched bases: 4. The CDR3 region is CATSDLGQDDEQYF. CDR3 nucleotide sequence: TGTGCCACCAGTGATTTAGGACAGGATGACGAGCAGTACTTC.

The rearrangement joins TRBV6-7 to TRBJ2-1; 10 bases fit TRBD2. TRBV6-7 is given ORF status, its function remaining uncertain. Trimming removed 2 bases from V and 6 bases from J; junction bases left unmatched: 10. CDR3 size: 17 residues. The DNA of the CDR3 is TGTGCCAGCAGTTACCCCCAGAGCGGGGGGGCCGTCAATGAGCAGTTCTTC. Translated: CASSYPQSGGAVNEQFF.

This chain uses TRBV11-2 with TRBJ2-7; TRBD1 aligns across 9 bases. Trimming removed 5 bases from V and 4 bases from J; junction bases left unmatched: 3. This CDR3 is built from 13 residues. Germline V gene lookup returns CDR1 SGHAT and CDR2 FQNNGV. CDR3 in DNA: TGTGCCAGCAGCCGACAGGGGGGGTACGAGCAGTACTTC. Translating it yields CASSRQGGYEQYF.

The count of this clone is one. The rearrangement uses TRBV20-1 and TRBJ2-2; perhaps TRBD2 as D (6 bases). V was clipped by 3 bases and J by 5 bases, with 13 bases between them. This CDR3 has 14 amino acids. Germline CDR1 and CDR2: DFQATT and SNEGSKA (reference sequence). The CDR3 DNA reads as TGCAGTGCTAGTGGAGGGAGTGATACCGGGGAGCTGTTTTTT. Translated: CSASGGSDTGELFF.

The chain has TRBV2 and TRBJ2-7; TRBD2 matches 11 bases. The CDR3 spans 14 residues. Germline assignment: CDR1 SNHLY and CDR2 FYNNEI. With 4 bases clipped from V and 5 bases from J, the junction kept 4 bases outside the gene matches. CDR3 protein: CASSGLAGLNEQYF. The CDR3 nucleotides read TGTGCCAGCAGTGGACTAGCGGGATTGAACGAGCAGTACTTC.

The CDR3 protein is CASSLEGHSEQYF. DNA for the CDR3: TGTGCCAGCAGCTTAGAGGGGCATAGCGAGCAGTACTTC. V and J are TRBV13 and TRBJ2-7, with TRBD1 as a possible D gene (5 bases). Per germline, CDR1 PRHDT and CDR2 FYEKMQ (reference sequence). V was pared by 1 base and J by 6 bases, with 10 bases between. The CDR3 spans 13 residues. Variable domain in full (rest from reference TRBV13 and TRBJ2-7): AAGVIQSPRHLIKEKRETATLKCYPIPRHDTVYWYQQGPGQDPQFLISFYEKMQSDKGSIPDRFSAQQFSDYHSELNMSSLELGDSALYFCASSLEGHSEQYFGPGTRLTVT.

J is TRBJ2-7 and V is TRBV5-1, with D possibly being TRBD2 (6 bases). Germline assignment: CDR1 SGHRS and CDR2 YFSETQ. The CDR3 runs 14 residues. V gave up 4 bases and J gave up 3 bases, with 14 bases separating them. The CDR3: CASSKGGGGYEQYF. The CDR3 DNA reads TGCGCCAGCAGCAAGGGAGGTGGTGGCTACGAGCAGTACTTC.

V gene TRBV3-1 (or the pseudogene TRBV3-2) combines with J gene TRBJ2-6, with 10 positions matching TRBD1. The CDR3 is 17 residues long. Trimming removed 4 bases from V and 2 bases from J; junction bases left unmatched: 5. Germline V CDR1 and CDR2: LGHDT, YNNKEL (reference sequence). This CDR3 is CASSRGTGEAGANVLTF. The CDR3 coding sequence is TGTGCCAGCAGCCGGGGGACAGGGGAGGCTGGGGCCAACGTCCTGACTTTC.

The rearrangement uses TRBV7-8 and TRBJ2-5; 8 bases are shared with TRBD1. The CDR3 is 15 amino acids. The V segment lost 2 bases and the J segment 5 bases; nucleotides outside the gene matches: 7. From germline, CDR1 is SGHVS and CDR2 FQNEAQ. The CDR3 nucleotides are TGTGCCAGCAGCTTACCGGACAGGGCAGGGGAGACCCAGTACTTC. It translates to CASSLPDRAGETQYF. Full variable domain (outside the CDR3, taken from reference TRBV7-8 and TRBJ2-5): GAGVSQSPRYKVAKRGQDVALRCDPISGHVSLFWYQQALGQGPEFLTYFQNEAQLDKSGLPSDRFFAERPEGSVSTLKIQRTQQEDSAVYLCASSLPDRAGETQYFGPGTRLLVL.

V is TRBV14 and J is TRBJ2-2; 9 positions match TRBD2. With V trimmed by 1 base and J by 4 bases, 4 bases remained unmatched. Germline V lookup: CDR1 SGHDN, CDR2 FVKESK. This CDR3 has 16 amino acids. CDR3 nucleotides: TGTGCCAGCAGCCAAGGACTAGCGGCGTCCACCGGGGAGCTGTTTTTT. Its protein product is CASSQGLAASTGELFF.

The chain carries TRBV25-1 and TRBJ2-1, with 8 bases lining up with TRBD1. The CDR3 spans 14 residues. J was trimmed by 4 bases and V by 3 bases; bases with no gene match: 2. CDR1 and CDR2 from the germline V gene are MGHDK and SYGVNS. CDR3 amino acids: CASSDGDRYNEQFF. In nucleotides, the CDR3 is TGTGCCAGCAGTGATGGGGACAGGTACAATGAGCAGTTCTTC.

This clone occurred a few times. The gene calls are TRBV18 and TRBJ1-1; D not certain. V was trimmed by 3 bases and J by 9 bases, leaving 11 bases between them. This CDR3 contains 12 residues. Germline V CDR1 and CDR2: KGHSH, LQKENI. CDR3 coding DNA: TGTGCCAGCTCACCGGGCGCTCCCCAAGCTTTCTTT. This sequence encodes CASSPGAPQAFF.

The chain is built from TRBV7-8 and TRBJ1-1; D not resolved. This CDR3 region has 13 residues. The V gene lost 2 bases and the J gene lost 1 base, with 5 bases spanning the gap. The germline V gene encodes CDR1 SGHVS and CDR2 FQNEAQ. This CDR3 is CASSLTGNTEAFF. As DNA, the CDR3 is TGTGCCAGCAGCTTAACGGGGAACACTGAAGCTTTCTTT.

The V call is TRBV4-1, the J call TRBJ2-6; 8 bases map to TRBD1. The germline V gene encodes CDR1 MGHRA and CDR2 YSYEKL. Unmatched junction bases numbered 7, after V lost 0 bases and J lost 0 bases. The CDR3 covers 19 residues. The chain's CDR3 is CASSQDRGQGASGANVLTF. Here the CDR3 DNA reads TGCGCCAGCAGCCAAGATCGTGGACAGGGAGCCTCTGGGGCCAACGTCCTGACTTTC.

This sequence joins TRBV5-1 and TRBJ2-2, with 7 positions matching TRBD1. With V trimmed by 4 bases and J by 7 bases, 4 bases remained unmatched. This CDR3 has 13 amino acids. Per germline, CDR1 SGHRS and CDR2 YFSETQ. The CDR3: CASSPGQVGELFF. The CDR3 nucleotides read TGCGCCAGCAGCCCCGGACAGGTCGGGGAGCTGTTTTTT. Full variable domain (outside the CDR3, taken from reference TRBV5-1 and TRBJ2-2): KAGVTQTPRYLIKTRGQQVTLSCSPISGHRSVSWYQQTPGQGLQFLFEYFSETQRNKGNFPGRFSGRQFSNSRSEMNVSTLELGDSALYLCASSPGQVGELFFGEGSRLTVL.

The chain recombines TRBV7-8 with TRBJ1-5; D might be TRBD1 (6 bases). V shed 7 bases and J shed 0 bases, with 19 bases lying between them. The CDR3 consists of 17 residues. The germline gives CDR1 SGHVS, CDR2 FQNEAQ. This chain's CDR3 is CASNPRGGQDSNQPQHF. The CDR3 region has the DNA TGTGCCAGCAACCCCCGCGGGGGGCAGGATAGCAATCAGCCCCAGCATTTT.

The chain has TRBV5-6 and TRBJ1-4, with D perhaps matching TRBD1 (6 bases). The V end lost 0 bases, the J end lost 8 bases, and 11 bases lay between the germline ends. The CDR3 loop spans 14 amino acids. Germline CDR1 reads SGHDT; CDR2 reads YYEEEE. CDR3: CASSLAEDSEKLFF. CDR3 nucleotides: TGTGCCAGCAGCTTGGCGGAGGACAGCGAAAAACTGTTTTTT.